This T cell receptor (beta chain) comes out of a study of T cell repertoires in cytomegalovirus infection. Study-level background: Researchers turned to recently identified HLA-C-restricted CMV epitopes as well as well-studied HLA-B-restricted ones. Based on public TCR beta signatures, there were indications of CMV infection and of a matching HLA type. Study observations and caveats: Ex vivo, HLA-C-restricted CMV-specific TCR beta clonotypes prevailed over the rest of the response. Summed frequency of shared TCR beta families picked out CMV carriers who also had the relevant HLA.

TCRdb passed the reads through MiXCR, listing each CDR3 protein once. Seen here are about half a million distinct CDR3 sequences, roughly 46% observed once, and the top ten hold about two fifths. This clonotype has more than one count but fewer than ten. What it binds is not known. The CDR3 is 17 amino acids. Trimming took off 2 bases at V and 0 bases at J, with 17 bases between the two ends. CDR1 MNHEY and CDR2 SVGEGT come from the germline V gene. This material consisted of cultured PBMCs, taken from culture after CMV antigen stimulation. This rearrangement joins TRBV6-2 or TRBV6-3 to TRBJ2-7; D possibly matches TRBD1 or TRBD2 (5 bases each). This TCR came from a human donor in good health (CMV status not recorded). Some clones in this sample may be carry-over from other donors' samples. This CDR3 reads CASSYGGFGDHSYEQYF. The CDR3 bases are TGTGCCAGCAGTTACGGTGGGTTCGGGGACCACTCCTACGAGCAGTACTTC.